This T cell receptor beta chain was observed in a study of identical twins. Trimming took off 4 bases at V and 0 bases at J, with 10 bases between the two ends. CDR3 length: 14 amino acids. TCRdb analysed the 5' RACE reads with MiXCR anew, one entry per CDR3 protein. The sample holds approximately 600,000 distinct CDR3 sequences, around a tenth seen once. This clonotype came up many times. Another study also made use of these data, one on yellow fever vaccine responses in identical twins.

The rearrangement links TRBV12-3 or TRBV12-4 to TRBJ2-7; a possible D gene is TRBD1 (5 bases). The sequence was obtained from a woman in her late teens or twenties in good health. The sequencing input was PBMCs. The CDR3 sequence: CASSSPDSSYEQYF. The CDR3 nucleotides are TGTGCCAGCAGTTCCCCCGACAGCTCCTACGAGCAGTACTTC.